These 32 T cell receptor beta chains were sequenced from one sample in a study of a mutant IDH1 vaccine in newly diagnosed glioma. Time point noted: baseline, week 1 (first vaccination visit). The treatment: pre-vaccination baseline after standard-of-care therapy. TCRdb's table, derived via immunoSEQ multiplex PCR, lists solely in-frame clones and lacks some. Among approximately 54,000 clones listed, approximately 78% were seen once. Sequenced material: PBMCs, taken from a glioma patient treated with radiotherapy, temozolomide or both. The receptors were gathered from a man aged 18 to 30 with glioma.

V is TRBV5-4 and J is TRBJ2-7; no firm D call. Trimming cost V 4 bases and J 7 bases, with 18 bases left between them. CDR1 and CDR2 (germline): SGHNT, YYREEE (reference sequence). CDR3 length: 14 amino acids. CDR3 nucleotides: TGTGCCAGCAGCCCCGCCGGGCCCGCCTCAGAGCAGTACTTC. It yields the protein CASSPAGPASEQYF.

DNA for the CDR3: TGTGCCAGCAGCCGCGACGGCTACGAGCAGTACTTC. Translating it yields CASSRDGYEQYF. The chain recombines TRBV6-5 with TRBJ2-7; D is unresolved. The CDR3 length is 12 residues. Germline loops: CDR1 MNHEY, CDR2 SVGAGI. V shed 6 bases and J shed 3 bases, with 9 bases lying between them.

This sequence joins TRBV7-9 and TRBJ1-1; the match to TRBD1 covers 7 bases. The CDR3 covers 17 residues. CDR1 is SEHNR and CDR2 is FQNEAQ in the germline V gene (reference sequence). Losses at the gene ends were 4 bases for V and 6 bases for J; bases not matched to a gene: 17. The CDR3 DNA is TGTGCCAGCAGCTCATCTTCAGGGGGGGGATTGTGGGCTGAAGCTTTCTTT. As protein: CASSSSSGGGLWAEAFF.

V is TRBV29-1 and J is TRBJ2-4; D gene ambiguous. From germline, CDR1 is SQVTM and CDR2 ANQGSEA. CDR3 size: 13 residues. Trimming shortened V by 1 base and J by 7 bases, and 11 bases separated the two germline ends. The CDR3 nucleotides read TGCAGCGTTGAAGGAAACGGACGGAACATTCAGTACTTC. Its protein is CSVEGNGRNIQYF.

The chain employs TRBV29-1 and TRBJ1-3; the D gene is possibly TRBD1 (5 bases). Deletions cut 3 bases from V and 3 bases from J, with 9 bases between. CDR1 is SQVTM and CDR2 is ANQGSEA in the germline V gene. The CDR3 is 13 residues long. Here the CDR3 reads CSVELGRGNTIYF. The CDR3 bases are TGCAGCGTTGAGTTGGGACGTGGAAACACCATATATTTT.

This clone was observed a handful of times. V and J are TRBV9 and TRBJ2-1; D is unresolved. The CDR3 has 17 residues. The germline CDR1 and CDR2 sequences are SGDLS and YYNGEE. Trimming removed 0 bases from V and 9 bases from J, with 22 bases in between. The CDR3, as DNA: TGTGCCAGCAGCGTAGCTGGTAGCAGCAGGTCAATCGGTGAGCAGTTCTTC. It specifies CASSVAGSSRSIGEQFF.

The J gene is TRBJ1-1, the V gene TRBV6-5; a possible D gene is TRBD1 (5 bases). Germline assignment: CDR1 MNHEY and CDR2 SVGAGI. The ends were cut back, 0 bases at V and 8 bases at J, with 16 bases in the middle. This CDR3 region has 15 residues. The CDR3, as DNA: TGTGCCAGCAGTTACTCGGGGGGGGTGGCGGTCGAAGCTTTCTTT. It encodes CASSYSGGVAVEAFF.

In its sample, this clone was seen a few times. The chain combines TRBV19 with TRBJ1-2; tentatively, D is TRBD1 (5 bases). The V and J ends lost 5 bases and 4 bases respectively, with 8 bases between them. Germline CDR1 LNHDA, CDR2 SQIVND (reference sequence). This CDR3 has 12 residues. CDR3 loop: CASSPGGYGYTF. The CDR3 DNA follows: TGTGCCAGTAGTCCTGGGGGCTATGGCTACACCTTC.

The V and J genes are TRBV10-3 and TRBJ1-2; tentatively, D is TRBD1 (5 bases). The CDR3 has 14 residues. Germline V gives CDR1 ENHRY, CDR2 SYGVKD. V was cut by 4 bases and J by 0 bases, with 9 bases left in between. The CDR3 sequence: CAISGTQPNYGYTF. CDR3 nucleotide sequence: TGTGCCATCAGTGGGACACAACCTAACTATGGCTACACCTTC.

V is TRBV9 and J is TRBJ2-2, with a tentative D call TRBD1 (5 bases). The germline gives CDR1 SGDLS, CDR2 YYNGEE. Trimming shortened V by 0 bases and J by 5 bases, and 11 bases separated the two germline ends. The CDR3 is 15 residues long. CDR3 sequence: CASSVEGVDTGELFF. In DNA form, the CDR3 reads TGTGCCAGCAGCGTAGAAGGGGTTGATACCGGGGAGCTGTTTTTT.

This chain connects TRBV13 to TRBJ1-1; 7 nucleotides match TRBD1. Germline-derived CDR1 and CDR2 are PRHDT and FYEKMQ (reference sequence). The CDR3 contains 15 residues. V shed 5 bases and J 2 bases; nucleotides not matched to a gene: 8. DNA of the CDR3: TGTGCCAGCAGCCCGGGAGACAGGGAAAACACTGAAGCTTTCTTT. Its protein is CASSPGDRENTEAFF.

The rearrangement uses TRBV11-2 and TRBJ2-7; D is undetermined. The CDR3 loop spans 14 amino acids. Per the germline V gene, CDR1 is SGHAT and CDR2 is FQNNGV. The germline V and J ends were trimmed by 6 bases and 2 bases, with 14 bases remaining between them. This CDR3 reads CASSLSDVAYEQYF. In DNA, the CDR3 is TGTGCCAGCAGTTTGTCGGATGTCGCCTACGAGCAGTACTTC.

V is TRBV4-1 and J is TRBJ1-2; 7 nucleotides line up with TRBD1. The CDR3 runs 14 residues. CDR1 is MGHRA and CDR2 is YSYEKL in the germline V gene. V shed 0 bases, J shed 8 bases, and the junction held 6 bases outside the gene matches. The CDR3 sequence: CASSQDPGQAGYTF. The CDR3 DNA follows: TGCGCCAGCAGCCAAGATCCAGGACAGGCGGGCTACACCTTC.

Only a few counts were recorded for this clone. The chain combines TRBV2 with TRBJ1-5; no definite D call. CDR1 is SNHLY and CDR2 is FYNNEI in the germline V gene. The germline V and J ends were trimmed by 7 bases and 0 bases, with 4 bases remaining between them. The CDR3 spans 12 residues. Here the CDR3 DNA reads TGTGCCAGCACCAATAGCAATCAGCCCCAGCATTTT. Encoded protein: CASTNSNQPQHF.

The chain recombines TRBV27 with TRBJ1-2; maybe TRBD1 (6 bases). Germline values: CDR1 MNHEY, CDR2 SMNVEV (reference sequence). The CDR3 contains 16 residues. The V gene lost 3 bases and the J gene lost 2 bases, with 16 bases spanning the gap. The CDR3 DNA reads as TGTGCCAGCAGTTTTAGAAGTGGTAGGGGGAACTATGGCTACACCTTC. It codes for CASSFRSGRGNYGYTF.

The CDR3 region is CSVAGNSNQPQHF. For the CDR3, the DNA is TGCAGCGTTGCAGGTAATAGCAATCAGCCCCAGCATTTT. J is TRBJ1-5 and V is TRBV29-1; D unclear. The length of the CDR3 is 13 residues. Trimming shortened V by 4 bases and J by 0 bases, and 7 bases separated the two germline ends. Germline CDR1 SQVTM, CDR2 ANQGSEA. Together with reference TRBV29-1 and TRBJ1-5, the CDR3 gives the full variable domain: SAVISQKPSRDICQRGTSLTIQCQVDSQVTMMFWYRQQPGQSLTLIATANQGSEATYESGFVIDKFPISRPNLTFSTLTVSNMSPEDSSIYLCSVAGNSNQPQHFGDGTRLSIL.

The chain employs TRBV7-2 and TRBJ2-7; the D call may be TRBD1 or TRBD2 (6 bases each). With 4 bases removed from V and 4 bases from J, the gap between germline ends came to 20 bases. Germline V gene sequence: CDR1 SGHTA, CDR2 FQGNSA. The CDR3 extends over 16 amino acids. In DNA form, the CDR3 reads TGTGCCAGCAGCTCTCAAGGGGGACTGACGAGTTACGAGCAGTACTTC. Its translation is CASSSQGGLTSYEQYF.

The genes are TRBV7-9 and TRBJ1-2; D not certain. Trimming stripped 0 bases from V and 5 bases from J, with 7 bases between. Germline V gene sequence: CDR1 SEHNR, CDR2 FQNEAQ (reference sequence). The CDR3 has 13 amino acids. The CDR3 DNA reads TGTGCCAGCAGCTTAGCGAGGATTTATGGCTACACCTTC. Translation: CASSLARIYGYTF.

This chain links TRBV9 with TRBJ2-3; D possibly uses TRBD1 or TRBD2 (6 bases each). CDR1 is SGDLS and CDR2 is YYNGEE in the germline V gene. This CDR3 contains 16 residues. Trimming took 3 bases from V and 2 from J, leaving 16 bases between them. CDR3: CASSARGEWPTDTQYF. The CDR3 region has the DNA TGTGCCAGCAGCGCGAGGGGGGAATGGCCCACAGATACGCAGTATTTT.

V and J are TRBV7-2 and TRBJ2-7; maybe TRBD1 (6 bases). The CDR3 has 14 residues. Germline V gene data show CDR1 as SGHTA and CDR2 as FQGNSA. Between the trimmed V and J ends, which lost 10 bases and 3 bases, there was a span of 19 bases. In nucleotides, the CDR3 is TGTGCCACCGAGGGTGGGGGCCTCCTCTACGAGCAGTACTTC. Translated, it gives CATEGGGLLYEQYF.

The V and J genes are TRBV7-9 and TRBJ1-4; 9 bases align to TRBD1. The CDR3 consists of 17 residues. The J segment lost 0 bases and the V segment lost 1 base, leaving 3 bases of the junction unmatched. CDR1 SEHNR and CDR2 FQNEAQ come from the germline V gene (reference sequence). Here the CDR3 reads CASSLGDRASTNEKLFF. The CDR3, as DNA: TGTGCCAGCAGCTTAGGGGACAGGGCTTCAACTAATGAAAAACTGTTTTTT.

The rearrangement joins TRBV25-1 to TRBJ1-1; D is perhaps TRBD1 (5 bases). V lost 7 bases and J 0 bases, leaving 9 bases between the germline ends. The CDR3 extends over 13 amino acids. Germline V gene sequence: CDR1 MGHDK, CDR2 SYGVNS. The CDR3 region has the DNA TGTGCCAGCACAGACAGCTTGAACACTGAAGCTTTCTTT. It codes for CASTDSLNTEAFF.

The chain carries TRBV21-1 and TRBJ2-7; the tabulated D call, TRBD2, remains unverified against the DNA. TRBV21-1 represents a pseudogene. CDR3 length equals 16 residues. The CDR3 is CASSTGLAGISYEQYF. For the CDR3, the DNA is TGTGCCAGCAGCACCGGACTAGCGGGGATCTCCTACGAGCAGTACTTC.

The CDR3 DNA is TGTGCCAGCAGTCAGCGGACAGGGTTGAACACTGAAGCTTTCTTT. Protein product: CASSQRTGLNTEAFF. The chain joins TRBV27 to TRBJ1-1; 8 bases fit TRBD1. CDR3 length: 15 amino acids. V was pared by 5 bases and J by 0 bases, with 5 bases of the junction left unmatched. From germline, CDR1 is MNHEY and CDR2 SMNVEV (reference sequence).

The V call is TRBV29-1, the J call TRBJ1-2; 9 bases agree with TRBD1. J gave up 4 bases and V 6 bases, and 12 bases lay outside the gene matches. Germline V gives CDR1 SQVTM, CDR2 ANQGSEA. The length of the CDR3 is 15 residues. The DNA for the CDR3 is TGCAGCGTGTATCGACAGGGGGAAAAGAGCTATGGCTACACCTTC. Translated, it gives CSVYRQGEKSYGYTF.

CDR3: CASSFSSASYNEQFF. The CDR3 region has the DNA TGTGCCAGCAGCTTCAGCAGCGCGTCCTACAATGAGCAGTTCTTC. The chain carries TRBV7-2 and TRBJ2-1; D gene unclear. This CDR3 has 15 residues. Germline lookup yields CDR1 SGHTA and CDR2 FQGNSA. V lost 3 bases, J lost 1 base, and 10 bases lay in between. Complete variable domain (other parts from reference TRBV7-2 and TRBJ2-1): GAGVSQSPSNKVTEKGKDVELRCDPISGHTALYWYRQSLGQGLEFLIYFQGNSAPDKSGLPSDRFSAERTGGSVSTLTIQRTQQEDSAVYLCASSFSSASYNEQFFGPGTRLTVL.

The chain is built from TRBV4-3 and TRBJ2-3, with TRBD2 matching 8 bases. With V trimmed by 1 base and J by 3 bases, 3 bases remained unmatched. The CDR3 sequence is 15 residues long. Germline V lookup: CDR1 LGHNA, CDR2 YSLEER. CDR3 bases: TGCGCCAGCAGCCAAGGGACTAGCCGTACAGATACGCAGTATTTT. This encodes CASSQGTSRTDTQYF.

This clone is a singleton in its sample. This chain links TRBV27 with TRBJ1-2; 7 nucleotides line up with TRBD1. Germline CDR1 is MNHEY and CDR2 is SMNVEV (reference sequence). J gave up 2 bases and V 4 bases, and 10 bases lay outside the gene matches. The CDR3 length is 16 residues. The CDR3 sequence is CASSSPRAGGNYGYTF. The CDR3 coding sequence is TGTGCCAGCAGTTCCCCACGGGCAGGGGGAAACTATGGCTACACCTTC.

The rearrangement joins TRBV2 to TRBJ1-1; D is possibly TRBD1 (6 bases). CDR3 length equals 15 residues. V lost 4 bases and J 3 bases, leaving 15 bases between the germline ends. Germline CDR1 and CDR2: SNHLY and FYNNEI. This chain's CDR3 is CASSVGAAFDTEAFF. The DNA of the CDR3 is TGTGCCAGCAGTGTGGGGGCCGCATTTGACACTGAAGCTTTCTTT.

This rearrangement joins TRBV30 to TRBJ1-4; D remains unclear. Trimming took off 6 bases at V and 4 bases at J, with 12 bases between the two ends. Germline V gene sequence: CDR1 GTSNPN, CDR2 SVGIG (reference sequence). The CDR3 has 13 amino acids. The CDR3 loop is CACTTLHNEKLFF. The CDR3 DNA follows: TGTGCCTGTACGACGCTCCATAATGAAAAACTGTTTTTT. The variable domain in full, with the rest retrieved from reference TRBV30 and TRBJ1-4, is SQTIHQWPATLVQPVGSPLSLECTVEGTSNPNLYWYRQAAGRGLQLLFYSVGIGQISSEVPQNLSASRPQDRQFILSSKKLLLSDSGFYLCACTTLHNEKLFFGSGTQLSVL.

The chain is built from TRBV19 and TRBJ1-2; a weak D match, TRBD1 (6 bases). This CDR3 is built from 15 residues. V lost 7 bases, J lost 2 bases, and 17 bases lay in between. Germline lookup yields CDR1 LNHDA and CDR2 SQIVND (reference sequence). CDR3 in amino acids: CASTPRGAWNYGYTF. DNA of the CDR3: TGTGCCAGTACCCCAAGGGGGGCTTGGAACTATGGCTACACCTTC.

The V call is TRBV5-1, the J call TRBJ1-4, with D perhaps TRBD1 (5 bases). The CDR3 totals 15 residues. The germline V gene encodes CDR1 SGHRS and CDR2 YFSETQ. V was shortened by 8 bases and J by 6 bases, with 20 bases between the two germline ends. CDR3 amino acids: CASQTSGTPDEKLFF. DNA for the CDR3: TGCGCCAGTCAGACCTCCGGGACGCCAGATGAAAAACTGTTTTTT.